This TCR beta chain was observed in a study of shared clonotypes between healthy human individuals. Study-wide results and limits: It was observed that about 5% of naive CD4 clonotypes were shared across a handful of donors.

In regard to this clone: The antigen is not known.

Methods used by the authors: ImmunoSEQ sequences covered only the junction and lacked quality scores; filtering therefore differed. Sequenced by immunoSEQ multiplex PCR; TCRdb stores in-frame clones only, minus some. V, J and clone size are those of that table, while D and trimming were read from the DNA. The sample has 730,000 or so clones, 72% seen once. V was clipped by 0 bases and J by 4 bases, with 8 bases between them. CDR1 and CDR2 (germline): SGHRS, YFSETQ. The CDR3 consists of 14 residues. The source is a woman in her twenties or thirties in good health. The specimen sequenced was memory CD4+ T cells sorted from blood. Described subset: CD45RA-negative fraction. The V call is TRBV5-1, the J call TRBJ2-1; no clear D. This chain's CDR3 is CASSLAEIYNEQFF. The CDR3 DNA follows: TGCGCCAGCAGCTTGGCCGAGATTTACAATGAGCAGTTCTTC.